Given below is one T cell receptor (beta chain) in context. Its target is unknown. The entry originates in a study of cytomegalovirus exposure and HLA in healthy donors. Study conclusions and caveats: A later analysis associated 15,000 to 20,000 TCR beta sequences with HLA alleles at a 0.05 false discovery rate. Later, TCR association rates were found to vary by HLA locus, highest for DRB1 and lowest for HLA-C.

The CDR3 has 15 amino acids. Germline-derived CDR1 and CDR2 are LNHDA and SQIVND (reference sequence). V lost 4 bases to trimming and J lost 1 base, with 13 bases between them. Primers: 60 Vbeta forward and 13 Jbeta reverse. The protocol was immunoSEQ multiplex PCR, while the TCRdb copy is restricted to in-frame clones and leaves out a portion. The sample has under 200,000 clones, around 75% seen once; the top ten hold over 1.5%. The receptor comes from a woman aged 25 to 45 in good health and CMV-seronegative. What was sequenced was PBMCs. The chain uses TRBV19 and TRBJ1-1, with D unresolved. CDR3 sequence reads: CASSNSGLQNTEAFF. The CDR3 DNA is TGTGCCAGTAGTAATAGCGGCCTTCAGAACACTGAAGCTTTCTTT.